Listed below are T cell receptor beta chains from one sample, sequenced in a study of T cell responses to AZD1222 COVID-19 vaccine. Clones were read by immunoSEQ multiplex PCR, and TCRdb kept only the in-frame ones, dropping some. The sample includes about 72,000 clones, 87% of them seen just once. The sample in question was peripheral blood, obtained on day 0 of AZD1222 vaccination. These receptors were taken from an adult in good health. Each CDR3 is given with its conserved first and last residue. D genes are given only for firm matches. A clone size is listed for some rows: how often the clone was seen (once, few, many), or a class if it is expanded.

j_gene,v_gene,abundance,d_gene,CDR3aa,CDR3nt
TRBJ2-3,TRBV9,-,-,CASRRGLGTPYTDTQYF,TGTGCCAGCAGGCGTGGGCTCGGGACACCTTACACAGATACGCAGTATTTT
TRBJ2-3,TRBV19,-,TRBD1,CASSGQGHPNTDTQYF,TGTGCCAGTAGTGGACAGGGGCATCCAAACACAGATACGCAGTATTTT
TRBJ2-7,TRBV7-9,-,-,CASSLEEGLGYEQYF,TGTGCCAGCAGCTTAGAGGAGGGACTGGGCTACGAGCAGTACTTC
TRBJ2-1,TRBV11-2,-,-,CASSLLPTSYNEQFF,TGTGCCAGCAGCTTACTGCCGACTAGCTACAATGAGCAGTTCTTC
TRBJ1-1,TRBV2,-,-,CASRWGGATEAFF,TGTGCCAGCAGGTGGGGGGGCGCCACTGAAGCTTTCTTT
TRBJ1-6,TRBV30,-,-,CAWSPTSGDSPLHF,TGTGCCTGGAGTCCGACATCAGGGGATTCACCCCTCCACTTT
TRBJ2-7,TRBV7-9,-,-,CASSLRNRDEQYF,TGTGCCAGCAGCTTAAGGAACAGGGACGAGCAGTACTTC
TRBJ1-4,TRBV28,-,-,CASIDPANEKLFF,TGTGCCAGCATAGACCCTGCGAATGAAAAACTGTTTTTT
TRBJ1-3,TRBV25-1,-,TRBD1,CASSGTGGGSGNTIYF,TGTGCCAGCAGTGGGACAGGGGGAGGTTCTGGAAACACCATATATTTT
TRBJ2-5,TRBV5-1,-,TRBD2,CASSLEASGGVPGETQYF,TGCGCCAGCAGCTTGGAGGCTAGCGGGGGGGTACCCGGAGAGACCCAGTACTTC
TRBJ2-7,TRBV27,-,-,CASGAYEQYF,TGTGCCAGCGGAGCCTACGAGCAGTACTTC
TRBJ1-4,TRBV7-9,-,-,CASSLTEVSEKLFF,TGTGCCAGCAGCTTGACCGAGGTTTCTGAAAAACTGTTTTTT
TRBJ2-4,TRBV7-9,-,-,CASSLRADVDIQYF,TGTGCCAGCAGCTTAAGAGCCGACGTAGACATTCAGTACTTC
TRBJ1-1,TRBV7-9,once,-,CASSLGVDSSRAFF,TGTGCCAGCAGCTTAGGAGTGGATTCGAGTCGAGCTTTCTTT
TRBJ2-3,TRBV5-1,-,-,CASSLVGATDTQYF,TGCGCCAGCAGCTTGGTAGGAGCGACAGATACGCAGTATTTT
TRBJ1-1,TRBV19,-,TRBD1,CASKQGIYTEAFF,TGTGCCAGTAAACAGGGGATATACACTGAAGCTTTCTTT
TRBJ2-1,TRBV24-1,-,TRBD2,CASEAGGSSYNEQFF,TGTGCCAGCGAGGCGGGGGGCAGCTCCTACAATGAGCAGTTCTTC
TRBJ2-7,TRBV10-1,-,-,CASSELGHPYEQYF,TGCGCCAGCAGCGAGCTCGGACACCCCTACGAGCAGTACTTC
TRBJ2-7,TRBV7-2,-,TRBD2,CASSLTGGAGYEQYF,TGTGCCAGCAGCTTAACCGGGGGGGCCGGGTACGAGCAGTACTTC
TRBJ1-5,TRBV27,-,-,CASSTINQPQHF,TGTGCCAGCAGCACGATCAATCAGCCCCAGCATTTT
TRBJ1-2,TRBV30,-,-,CAWRDDRYYGYTF,TGTGCCTGGAGGGACGACAGATACTATGGCTACACCTTC
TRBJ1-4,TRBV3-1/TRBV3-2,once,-,CASSDSNLGYRSEKLFF,TGTGCCAGCAGCGATAGCAACTTGGGGTACAGATCTGAAAAACTGTTTTTT
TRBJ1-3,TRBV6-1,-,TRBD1,CASSDGTGGNTIYF,TGTGCCAGCAGTGATGGGACAGGGGGAAACACCATATATTTT
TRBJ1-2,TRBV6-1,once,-,CASSDPGVLANYGYTF,TGTGCCAGCAGTGACCCAGGGGTTTTAGCTAACTATGGCTACACCTTC
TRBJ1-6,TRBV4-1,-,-,CASSQELGSSYNSPLHF,TGCGCCAGCAGCCAAGAGCTTGGGAGCTCCTATAATTCACCCCTCCACTTT
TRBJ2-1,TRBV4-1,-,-,CASRQVLGAYNEQFF,TGCGCCAGCAGACAAGTGCTTGGAGCCTACAATGAGCAGTTCTTC
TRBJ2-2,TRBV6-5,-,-,CASKKVNGELFF,TGTGCCAGCAAGAAGGTGAACGGGGAGCTGTTTTTT
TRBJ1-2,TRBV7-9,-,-,CASSRRGGGYTF,TGTGCCAGCAGCCGCAGGGGCGGTGGCTACACCTTC
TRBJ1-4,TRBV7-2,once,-,CASSLDGSTNEKLFF,TGTGCCAGCAGCTTAGATGGATCAACTAATGAAAAACTGTTTTTT
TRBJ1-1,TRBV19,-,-,CASSIPGVAFF,TGTGCCAGTAGTATCCCAGGGGTAGCTTTCTTT
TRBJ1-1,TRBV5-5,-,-,CASSLVIGAEAFF,TGTGCCAGCAGCTTGGTAATAGGAGCTGAAGCTTTCTTT
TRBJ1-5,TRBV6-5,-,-,CASSYGRGSNQPQHF,TGTGCCAGCAGTTACGGTCGCGGGAGCAATCAGCCCCAGCATTTT
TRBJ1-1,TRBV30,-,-,CAWAPNYEAEAFF,TGTGCCTGGGCCCCCAATTACGAGGCTGAAGCTTTCTTT
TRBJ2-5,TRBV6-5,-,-,CASSYSRTSETQYF,TGTGCCAGCAGTTACTCGCGGACATCAGAGACCCAGTACTTC
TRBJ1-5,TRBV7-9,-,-,CASSLSNQPQHF,TGTGCCAGCAGCTTAAGCAATCAGCCCCAGCATTTT
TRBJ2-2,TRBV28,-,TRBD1,CASSWTGGYTGELFF,TGTGCCAGCAGTTGGACAGGGGGCTACACCGGGGAGCTGTTTTTT
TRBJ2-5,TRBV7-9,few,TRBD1,CASSGRTGRGETQYF,TGTGCCAGCAGCGGACGGACAGGGCGGGGCGAGACCCAGTACTTC
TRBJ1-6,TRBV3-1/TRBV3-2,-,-,CASSQNAGSSSPLHF,TGTGCCAGCAGCCAAAATGCAGGATCGTCTTCACCCCTCCACTTT
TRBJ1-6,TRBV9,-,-,CASSVETGGSPLHF,TGTGCCAGCAGCGTAGAAACCGGGGGTTCACCCCTCCACTTT
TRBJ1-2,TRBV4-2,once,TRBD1,CASSQDTGQGRNYGYTF,TGTGCCAGCAGCCAAGATACCGGACAGGGGAGGAACTATGGCTACACCTTC
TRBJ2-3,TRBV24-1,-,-,CATSDAASDTDTQYF,TGTGCCACCAGTGATGCGGCTAGCGACACAGATACGCAGTATTTT
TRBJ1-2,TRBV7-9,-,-,CASSFAYGYTF,TGTGCCAGCAGCTTTGCCTATGGCTACACCTTC
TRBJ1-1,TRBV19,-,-,CASSTPQRAFF,TGTGCCAGTAGTACCCCGCAGCGGGCTTTCTTT
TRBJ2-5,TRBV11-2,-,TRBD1,CASTGTGEGGQYF,TGTGCCAGCACCGGGACAGGGGAGGGTGGCCAGTACTTC
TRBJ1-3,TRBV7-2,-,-,CASSLGRAGNTIYF,TGTGCCAGCAGCTTAGGGAGGGCTGGAAACACCATATATTTT
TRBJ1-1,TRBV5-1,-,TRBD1,CASSLGDRGMAFF,TGCGCCAGCAGCTTGGGGGACAGGGGAATGGCTTTCTTT
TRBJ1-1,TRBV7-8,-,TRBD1,CASSLRQGVEAFF,TGTGCCAGCAGCCTACGACAGGGAGTAGAAGCTTTCTTT
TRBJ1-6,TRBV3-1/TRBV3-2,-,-,CASSHSDSGGSPLHF,TGTGCCAGCAGCCACTCGGACAGTGGGGGTTCACCCCTCCACTTT
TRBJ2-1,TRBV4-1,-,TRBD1,CASSPLSRGSYNEQFF,TGCGCCAGCAGCCCCTTAAGCAGGGGGTCCTACAATGAGCAGTTCTTC
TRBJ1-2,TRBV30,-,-,CAWSLYTENYGYTF,TGTGCCTGGAGTCTATATACGGAGAACTATGGCTACACCTTC
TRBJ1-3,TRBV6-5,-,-,CASRPSAVGNTIYF,TGTGCCAGCAGACCGTCGGCGGTTGGAAACACCATATATTTT
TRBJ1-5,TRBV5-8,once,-,CASSLEYQPQHF,TGTGCCAGCAGCTTGGAGTATCAGCCCCAGCATTTT
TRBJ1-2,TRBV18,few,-,CASSPGGDITYGYTF,TGTGCCAGCTCACCCGGGGGGGATATCACTTATGGCTACACCTTC
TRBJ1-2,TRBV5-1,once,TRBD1,CASSFDRVANYGYTF,TGCGCCAGCAGCTTCGACAGGGTCGCTAACTATGGCTACACCTTC
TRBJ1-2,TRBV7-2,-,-,CASTPGRLTNYGYTF,TGTGCCAGCACCCCCGGACGGCTTACTAACTATGGCTACACCTTC
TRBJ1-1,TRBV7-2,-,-,CASSLMATENTEAFF,TGTGCCAGCAGCTTAATGGCGACAGAGAACACTGAAGCTTTCTTT
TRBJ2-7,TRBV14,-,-,CASSQDSAAGSYEQYF,TGTGCCAGCAGCCAAGATTCCGCCGCCGGCTCCTACGAGCAGTACTTC
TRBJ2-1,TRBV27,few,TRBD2,CASSSTSGGAGEQFF,TGTGCCAGCAGCAGTACTAGCGGGGGGGCCGGAGAGCAGTTCTTC
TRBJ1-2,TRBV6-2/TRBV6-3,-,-,CASSYSIPGKGGYTF,TGTGCCAGCAGTTACTCGATTCCAGGAAAAGGTGGCTACACCTTC
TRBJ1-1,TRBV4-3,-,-,CASKPRGKAEAFF,TGCGCCAGCAAACCTAGGGGGAAGGCTGAAGCTTTCTTT